A selection of T cell receptor beta chains follows, all from one sample in a study of blood T cell repertoires in COVID-19. The data were produced by immunoSEQ multiplex PCR, yet TCRdb's version contains in-frame clones alone and is incomplete. This table holds a few hundred thousand clones, 70% to 90% found once. The sequenced material came from peripheral blood. The receptor set was obtained from a woman aged 18-30 years who had recovered from COVID-19. The conserved cysteine and the conserved F or W are not part of the CDR3 here. Not all rows give a size; the values are once, few, many and, for expanded clones, a class.

ASSLAGSNYGYT	12	TRBJ1-2	-	TRBV7-2
ATRRASGNTIY	11	TRBJ1-3	-	TRBV14
ASSPRGNYGYT	11	TRBJ1-2	-	TRBV4-1
ASSSGEGGNEQF	12	TRBJ2-1	once	TRBV6-2/TRBV6-3
ASSVRGQSNYGYT	13	TRBJ1-2	-	TRBV9
ASSLDRHSYNEQF	13	TRBJ2-1	-	TRBV7-3
ASSWTSGKGETQY	13	TRBJ2-5	-	TRBV5-4
ASSPTQGIYNSPLH	14	TRBJ1-6	-	TRBV5-1
ASSERFPDTAYEQY	14	TRBJ2-7	-	TRBV6-1
ASSFEGQTYNSPLH	14	TRBJ1-6	-	TRBV6-6
ASSFLSDRDSNYEQY	15	TRBJ2-7	-	TRBV27
ASSRDRLNTEAF	12	TRBJ1-1	-	TRBV5-1
ASSRRQGLGTDTQY	14	TRBJ2-3	-	TRBV27
ASSQELAGTDTQY	13	TRBJ2-3	-	TRBV14
ASSSQYEQY	9	TRBJ2-7	-	TRBV7-9
ASSLDRNTEAF	11	TRBJ1-1	few	TRBV7-9
ASSIGTNNEQF	11	TRBJ2-1	once	TRBV19
ASSQPQGQPQH	11	TRBJ1-5	-	TRBV4-1
ASSALRGTTGELF	13	TRBJ2-2	-	TRBV14
ASSFTSQETQY	11	TRBJ2-5	once	TRBV27
SVESQGNTEAF	11	TRBJ1-1	-	TRBV29-1
ASSRQGYSGANVLT	14	TRBJ2-6	-	TRBV27
ASSVIPAGLANGANVLT	17	TRBJ2-6	-	TRBV5-1
ASSSLAGGADTQY	13	TRBJ2-3	-	TRBV5-4
ASQAGLAGKETQY	13	TRBJ2-5	-	TRBV18
ASSLWMGGDTSTDTQY	16	TRBJ2-3	once	TRBV27
ASSPTTVGTEAF	12	TRBJ1-1	-	TRBV6-5
ASSRQEDGYT	10	TRBJ1-2	few	TRBV12-3/TRBV12-4
ASSLGQGGGYT	11	TRBJ1-2	-	TRBV7-2
ASSLGGGYNEQF	12	TRBJ2-1	-	TRBV7-3
ASSEFDTYSGNTIY	14	TRBJ1-3	few	TRBV25-1
ASSLDRVNTEAF	12	TRBJ1-1	-	TRBV6-6
ASSQIGQGINTEAF	14	TRBJ1-1	-	TRBV4-3
ASSRTSGRTGELF	13	TRBJ2-2	-	TRBV7-2
ASSLGGGGSDSYNEQF	16	TRBJ2-1	-	TRBV28
ASSRQDRAANYGYT	14	TRBJ1-2	-	TRBV19
ASSSEISLANEQF	13	TRBJ2-1	-	TRBV27